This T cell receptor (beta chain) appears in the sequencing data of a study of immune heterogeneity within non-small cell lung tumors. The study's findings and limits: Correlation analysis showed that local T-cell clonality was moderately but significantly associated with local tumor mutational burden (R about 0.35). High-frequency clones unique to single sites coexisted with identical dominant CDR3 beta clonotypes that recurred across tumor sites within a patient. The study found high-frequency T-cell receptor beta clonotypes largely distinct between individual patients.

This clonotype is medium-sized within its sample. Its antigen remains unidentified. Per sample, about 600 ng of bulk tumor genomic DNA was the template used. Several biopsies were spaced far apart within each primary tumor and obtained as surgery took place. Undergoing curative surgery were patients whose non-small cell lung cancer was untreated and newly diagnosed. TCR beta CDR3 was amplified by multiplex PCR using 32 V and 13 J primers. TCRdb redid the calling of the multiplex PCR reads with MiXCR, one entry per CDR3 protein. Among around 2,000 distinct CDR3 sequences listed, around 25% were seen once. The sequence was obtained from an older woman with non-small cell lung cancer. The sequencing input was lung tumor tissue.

The chain's CDR3 is CSAAPVGYSYEQYF. The CDR3 bases are TGCAGTGCCGCACCAGTAGGATACTCCTACGAGCAGTACTTC. The V gene is TRBV20-1, the J gene TRBJ2-7; D unresolved. The CDR3 has 14 amino acids. The ends were cut back, 6 bases at V and 0 bases at J, with 15 bases in the middle. Germline CDR1 reads DFQATT; CDR2 reads SNEGSKA (reference sequence).